The T cell receptor (beta chain) described here comes from a study of blood T cells in healthy people across ages. Study results and caveats: Diversity was higher, and naive CD4+ cells more numerous, in long-lived donors than in aged donors. Leaving the PBMCs unsorted stopped any conclusive comparison of naive versus antigen-experienced cells.

Comment on this clonotype: Its antigen remains unknown.

Germline V gene data show CDR1 as MNHEY and CDR2 as SMNVEV (reference sequence). V dropped 2 bases and J dropped 7 bases, with 9 bases sitting between them. The CDR3 is 13 amino acids. Samples each had at least 5 micrograms of total RNA extracted. Then a second PCR, running about 7 to 11 cycles, was carried out with a sample-barcoded 5' primer and a J-beta primer mix. Researchers report that a template-switch adaptor with 12 random nucleotides tagged each cDNA molecule. TCRdb fed the 5' RACE reads into MiXCR, producing one record per CDR3 protein. The data contain some 1.5 million distinct CDR3 sequences, 35% to 45% of them singletons.

The specimen was blood. The genes are TRBV27 and TRBJ2-1; D unresolved. The sequence was obtained from a young woman in good health. CDR3 loop: CASSLGFFNEQFF. Here the CDR3 DNA reads TGTGCCAGCAGTTTAGGTTTTTTTAATGAGCAGTTCTTC.